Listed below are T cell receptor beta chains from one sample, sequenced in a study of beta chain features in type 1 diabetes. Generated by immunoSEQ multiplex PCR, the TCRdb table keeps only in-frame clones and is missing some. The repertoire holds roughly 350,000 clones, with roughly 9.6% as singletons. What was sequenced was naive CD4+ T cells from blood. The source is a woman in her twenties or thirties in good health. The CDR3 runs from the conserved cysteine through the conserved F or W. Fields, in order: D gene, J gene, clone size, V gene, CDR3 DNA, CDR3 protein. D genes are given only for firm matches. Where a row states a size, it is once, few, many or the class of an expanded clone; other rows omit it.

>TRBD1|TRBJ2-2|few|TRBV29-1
TGCAGCGTTGGTCAGGACAGGGGGCTTGTCGGGGAGCTGTTTTTT
CSVGQDRGLVGELFF
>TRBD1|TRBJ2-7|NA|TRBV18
TGTGCCAGCTCACCACGACAGGGGTTGGGCTACGAGCAGTACTTC
CASSPRQGLGYEQYF
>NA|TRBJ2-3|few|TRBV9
TGTGCCAGCGGAACAGGTTTAAGCACAGATACGCAGTATTTT
CASGTGLSTDTQYF
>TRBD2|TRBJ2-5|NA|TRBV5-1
TGCGCCAGCAGCTTGGGAGGTAGCGGGGCCCAAGAGACCCAGTACTTC
CASSLGGSGAQETQYF
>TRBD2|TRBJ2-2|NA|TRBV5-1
TGCGCCAGCAGCCCGGGACTAGCGTCAGCCACCGGGGAGCTGTTTTTT
CASSPGLASATGELFF
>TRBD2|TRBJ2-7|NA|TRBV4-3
TGCGCCAGCAGCCAATTCCCCGGGACTAGAAGGAACGAGCAGTACTTC
CASSQFPGTRRNEQYF
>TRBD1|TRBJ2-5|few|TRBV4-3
TGCGCCAGCAGCCAAGAGACAGGGCGGATAGAGACCCAGTACTTC
CASSQETGRIETQYF
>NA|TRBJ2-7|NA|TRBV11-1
TGTGCCAGCAGCTTAGGCCCACGCGGGAACGCCTACGAGCAGTACTTC
CASSLGPRGNAYEQYF
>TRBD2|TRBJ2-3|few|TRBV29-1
TGCAGCGTTCATCCACCTCCCGGACTAGCGGGACAGGGAGATACGCAGTATTTT
CSVHPPPGLAGQGDTQYF
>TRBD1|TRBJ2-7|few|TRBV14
TGTGCCAGCAGCCATACAGGGGCCTACGAGCAGTACTTC
CASSHTGAYEQYF
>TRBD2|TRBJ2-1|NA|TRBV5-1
TGCGCCAGCAGCAATGGGACTAGCGTTTTGAATGAGCAGTTCTTC
CASSNGTSVLNEQFF
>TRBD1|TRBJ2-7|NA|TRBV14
TGTGCCAGCAGCCGTACCCCAGGGGGCAGTTACGAGCAGTACTTC
CASSRTPGGSYEQYF
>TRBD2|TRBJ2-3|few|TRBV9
TGTGCCAGCAGCGTGCGGGAGGGCCTGACAGATACGCAGTATTTT
CASSVREGLTDTQYF
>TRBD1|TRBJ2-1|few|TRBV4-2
TGTGCCAGCAGCCAAGCATCAGGGACAGGCCCCTACAATGAGCAGTTCTTC
CASSQASGTGPYNEQFF
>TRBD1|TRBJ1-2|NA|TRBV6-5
TGTGCCAGCAGGCAACAGGGGACCTATGGCTACACCTTC
CASRQQGTYGYTF
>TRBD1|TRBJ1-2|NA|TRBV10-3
TGTGCCATCAGTGACCAGGGACAGGGAGTGTATGGCTACACCTTC
CAISDQGQGVYGYTF
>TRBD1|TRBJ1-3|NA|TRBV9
TGTGCCAGCAGCACCGGACAGGGTCCCACCATATATTTT
CASSTGQGPTIYF
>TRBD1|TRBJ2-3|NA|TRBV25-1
TGTGCCAGCAGTGTTACAGGGGGAGGAACAGATACGCAGTATTTT
CASSVTGGGTDTQYF
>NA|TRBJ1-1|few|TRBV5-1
TGCGCCAGCAGCCCTCGGACAGTTATGAACACTGAAGCTTTCTTT
CASSPRTVMNTEAFF
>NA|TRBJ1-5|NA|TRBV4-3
TGCGCCAGCAGCCATAATCGGGACTGGGATGTTCCCCAGCATTTT
CASSHNRDWDVPQHF
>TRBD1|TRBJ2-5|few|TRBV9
TGTGCCAGCAGCGTAGCTGCAGGGGGTTTGGAGACCCAGTACTTC
CASSVAAGGLETQYF
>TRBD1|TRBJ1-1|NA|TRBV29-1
TGCACCGGAAGGACAGGGAGTGAAGCTTTCTTT
CTGRTGSEAFF
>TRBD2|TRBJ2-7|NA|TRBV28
TGTGCCAGCAGTTTACTAGCGGGGATGGCGTACGAGCAGTACTTC
CASSLLAGMAYEQYF
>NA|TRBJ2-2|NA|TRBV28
TGTGCCAGCCTTGGACAGGGAGGGGACACCGGGGAGCTGTTTTTT
CASLGQGGDTGELFF
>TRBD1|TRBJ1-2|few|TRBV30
TGTGCCTGGGATCCGGGACAGGGGGCCTGGGGCTACACCTTC
CAWDPGQGAWGYTF
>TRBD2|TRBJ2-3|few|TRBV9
TGTGCCAGCAGCGTACTAGCGGGGAGGGCAGATACGCAGTATTTT
CASSVLAGRADTQYF
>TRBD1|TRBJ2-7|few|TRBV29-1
TGCAGCGGAATCCAGGGGACAGACCTCCTGTACGACGAGCAGTACTTC
CSGIQGTDLLYDEQYF
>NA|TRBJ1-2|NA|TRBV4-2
TGTGCCAGCAGCCAAGTGGCGGAAGCTAACTATGGCTACACCTTC
CASSQVAEANYGYTF
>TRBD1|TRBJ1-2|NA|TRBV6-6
TGTGCCAGCAGCCGCCTACCGAGACAGGGAGAAGGCTACACCTTC
CASSRLPRQGEGYTF
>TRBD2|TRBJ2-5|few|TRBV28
TGTGCCAGCAGTATGGGGAGGGAAGAGACCCAGTACTTC
CASSMGREETQYF
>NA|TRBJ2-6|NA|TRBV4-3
TGCGCCAGCACCCGATTCAGGGGTGGTGGGGCCAACGTCCTGACTTTC
CASTRFRGGGANVLTF
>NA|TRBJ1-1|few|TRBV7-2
TGTGCCAGCAGCTTAGCGGCGGACTGGGGCACTGAAGCTTTCTTT
CASSLAADWGTEAFF
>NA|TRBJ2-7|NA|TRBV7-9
TGTGCCAGCAGCCCCACGGTGAGCTCCTACGAGCAGTACTTC
CASSPTVSSYEQYF
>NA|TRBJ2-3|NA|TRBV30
TGTGCCTGGAGTGCCATAGGGGTCGCTAGCACAGATACGCAGTATTTT
CAWSAIGVASTDTQYF
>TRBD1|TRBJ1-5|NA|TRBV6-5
TGTGCCAGCAGTTTCGGACAGGGGAATCAGCCCCAGCATTTT
CASSFGQGNQPQHF
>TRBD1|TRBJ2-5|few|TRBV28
TGTGCCAGCAGTTTAAGGACAGGATTACAAGAGACCCAGTACTTC
CASSLRTGLQETQYF
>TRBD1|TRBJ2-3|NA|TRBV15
TGTGCCACCAGCAGAGATCCGAGAACCTCCTCAACAGGGGGCACAGATACGCAGTATTTT
CATSRDPRTSSTGGTDTQYF
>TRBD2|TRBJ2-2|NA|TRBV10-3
TGTGCCATCAGCCGTCTCGCGGGAGGCAGCACCGGGGAGCTGTTTTTT
CAISRLAGGSTGELFF
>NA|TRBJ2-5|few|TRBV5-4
TGTGCCAGCAGCTTGGCGGGGTTAGAGACCCAGTACTTC
CASSLAGLETQYF
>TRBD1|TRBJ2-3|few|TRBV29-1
TGCAGCGGACTAAGGGACAGTGGATATACGCAGTATTTT
CSGLRDSGYTQYF
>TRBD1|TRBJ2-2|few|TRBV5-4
TGTGCCAGCAGGGAGGGACAGGGGGCCGGCACCGGGGAGCTGTTTTTT
CASREGQGAGTGELFF
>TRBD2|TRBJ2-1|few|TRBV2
TGTGCCAGCAGTCCCTTGACTAGCGGGATCGGTGAGCAGTTCTTC
CASSPLTSGIGEQFF
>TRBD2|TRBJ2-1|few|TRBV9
TGTGCCAGCAGCGTAGTCCCGGGAGGGCCCGGTGAGCAGTTCTTC
CASSVVPGGPGEQFF
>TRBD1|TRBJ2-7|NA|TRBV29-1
TGCAGCGTTGCTGGGACAGGGGCCTACGAGCAGTACTTC
CSVAGTGAYEQYF
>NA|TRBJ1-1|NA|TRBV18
TGTGCCAGCTCATCGGGACAGAACACTGAAGCTTTCTTT
CASSSGQNTEAFF
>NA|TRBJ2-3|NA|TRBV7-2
TGTGCCAGCAGCTCCCGAGAAGCAGATACGCAGTATTTT
CASSSREADTQYF